This T cell receptor beta chain was identified during a study of cytomegalovirus exposure and HLA in healthy donors. The CDR3 spans 15 residues. Trimming took 6 bases from V and 1 from J, leaving 13 bases between them. CDR1 is MNHEY and CDR2 is SVGAGI in the germline V gene. Researchers ran the PCR with 60 Vbeta and 13 Jbeta primers. The protocol was immunoSEQ multiplex PCR, while the TCRdb copy is restricted to in-frame clones and leaves out a portion. The data hold around 170,000 clones, with roughly 80% observed a single time. The sequenced sample consisted of PBMCs. V is TRBV6-5 and J is TRBJ1-5; no reliable D call. This clonotype originated in a male donor in good health and CMV-seronegative. The CDR3 DNA reads TGTGCCAGCAGCCCGGGGATTGGGAGCAATCAGCCCCAGCATTTT. Translation: CASSPGIGSNQPQHF.